This T cell receptor beta chain derives from a study of CD8+CD57+ T cells in acquired aplastic anemia. Germline V lookup: CDR1 SGDLS, CDR2 YYNGEE. V lost 5 bases and J 2 bases, leaving 11 bases between the germline ends. The CDR3 loop spans 13 amino acids. TCR beta VDJ and CDR3 profiles were obtained from a genomic DNA template. TCRdb redid the calling of the reads with MiXCR, one entry per CDR3 protein. The data contain 350,000 to 450,000 distinct CDR3 sequences, 55% to 70% of them singletons. Input material: sorted CD4+, CD8+, or CD8+CD57+ T cells (not recorded which) from PBMCs. The chain couples TRBV9 to TRBJ2-7, with D possibly being TRBD1 (6 bases). The receptor comes from a human donor in good health, serving as a control. The CDR3 here is CASSEGQTYEQYF. The CDR3, as DNA: TGTGCCAGCAGTGAAGGACAGACCTACGAGCAGTACTTC.